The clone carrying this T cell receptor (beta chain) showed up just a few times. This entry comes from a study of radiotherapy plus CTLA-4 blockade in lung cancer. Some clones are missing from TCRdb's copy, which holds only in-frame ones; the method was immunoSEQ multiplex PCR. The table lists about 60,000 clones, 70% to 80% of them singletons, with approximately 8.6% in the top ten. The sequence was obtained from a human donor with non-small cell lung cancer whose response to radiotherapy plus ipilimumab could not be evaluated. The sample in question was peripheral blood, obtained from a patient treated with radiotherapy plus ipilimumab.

The CDR3 protein is CASSSRQGGTEAFF. Here the CDR3 DNA reads TGTGCCAGTAGTTCCCGGCAGGGGGGCACTGAAGCTTTCTTT. The J gene is TRBJ1-1, the V gene TRBV19, with 7 bases matching TRBD1. V shed 5 bases, J shed 4 bases, and the junction held 7 bases outside the gene matches. CDR3 size: 14 residues. The germline CDR1 and CDR2 sequences are LNHDA and SQIVND (reference sequence).